The clone carrying this T cell receptor beta chain was seen at least ten times. Its antigen is not identified. Each single cDNA molecule received a unique molecular identifier. TCRdb passed the 5' RACE reads through MiXCR, listing each CDR3 protein once. The sample consists of about 92,000 distinct CDR3 sequences, 14% of them appearing once. These data come from a study of early T cells in non-severe SARS-CoV-2 infection. The study's findings and limits: VDJdb matches were skewed toward anti-spike CD8 T cell responses.

Trimming removed 10 bases from V and 2 bases from J; junction bases left unmatched: 2. The CDR3 length is 12 residues. The germline gives CDR1 MDHEN, CDR2 SYDVKM. The specimen was whole blood. V gene TRBV28 combines with J gene TRBJ1-5, with TRBD1 matching 7 bases. This TCR came from an adult who was a healthcare worker with PCR-confirmed SARS-CoV-2 infection or an uninfected control (not recorded which). This chain's CDR3 is CATGQGNQPQHF. CDR3 sequence (DNA): TGTGCCACCGGACAGGGCAATCAGCCCCAGCATTTT.